What follows is one TCR beta chain and its context. This specimen belongs to a study of blood T cell repertoires in COVID-19. Study overall: T cells, B-cell-depleted T cells, or PBMCs supplied cDNA or gDNA.

Profiled with immunoSEQ multiplex PCR; TCRdb holds only in-frame clones, not every one. The sample shows over 200,000 clones, under 90% of them seen only once. The V gene end was trimmed by 0 bases and the J gene end by 2 bases; junction bases not matched to a gene: 6. There are 17 residues in the CDR3. Germline V gene data show CDR1 as LGHNA and CDR2 as YNFKEQ. Participants were aged about 18 to 89 years from 24 US areas. The rearrangement links TRBV4-2 to TRBJ2-5; 10 bases fit TRBD2. The clonotype comes from a young man who had recovered from COVID-19. The sequencing input was PBMCs or T cells enriched from blood (not recorded which). The CDR3 spells CASSQDWASGGQETQYF. CDR3 sequence (DNA): TGTGCCAGCAGCCAAGATTGGGCTAGCGGGGGTCAAGAGACCCAGTACTTC.